The clone carrying this TCR beta chain was detected many times. Its antigen is not identified. TCR beta libraries were built with iRepertoire HTBI primers and Arm-PCR of CDR3 regions. MiXCR, applied by TCRdb to the multiplex PCR reads, yields one record per CDR3 protein. The table shows just over 600,000 distinct CDR3 sequences, with around 15% occurring only once. The CDR3 length is 16 residues. V was cut by 6 bases and J by 7 bases, with 22 bases left in between. This entry is derived from a study of regulatory T cells in long-lasting Graves disease. Study findings and constraints: Newly diagnosed Graves' patients had higher TCR diversity than persistent ones. Sharing of public clonotypes was greater in persistent patients (about 3,000) than in new patients (about 970). Favored usage of TRBV28, TRBJ1-2 and TRBJ2-5 was recorded in persistent disease.

Time point noted: newly diagnosed GD, antithyroid drugs for less than 3 months. Following extraction of RNA from PBMCs, that RNA was used to make the TCR library. These same data were also listed under a study on T cells in Graves' hyperthyroidism and ophthalmopathy.

This TCR was recovered from a woman aged 30 to 39 with Graves disease. The material was peripheral blood mononuclear cells (PBMCs), obtained at new diagnosis, from a patient treated with antithyroid drugs. V is TRBV12-3 or TRBV12-4 and J is TRBJ2-1, with D possibly being TRBD2 (6 bases). The CDR3 nucleotides are TGTGCCAGCAGCCGGACTACTAGTTCCTTCGGGAATGAGCAGTTCTTC. It yields the protein CASSRTTSSFGNEQFF.